A single sample is the source of the 19 T cell receptor beta chains below, sequenced in a study of blood T cell repertoires in COVID-19. Here immunoSEQ multiplex PCR was the method, and the copy in TCRdb shows in-frame clones only, minus some. This sample has 100,000 to 150,000 clones, with roughly 69% found just once. What was sequenced was peripheral blood. The receptor source for this set is a woman in her seventies with acute or convalescent COVID-19.

The V call is TRBV4-3, the J call TRBJ2-1, with 12 bases that match TRBD2. From germline, CDR1 is LGHNA and CDR2 YSLEER. Trimming removed 4 bases from V and 7 bases from J; junction bases left unmatched: 14. This CDR3 is built from 18 residues. CDR3 nucleotides: TGCGCCAGCAGCCGATCGGGGGCTAGCGGGGGGGTGGGTAATGAGCAGTTCTTC. Encoded protein: CASSRSGASGGVGNEQFF.

This clone was seen a single time. V is TRBV3-1 (or the pseudogene TRBV3-2) and J is TRBJ1-5; D unclear. This CDR3 has 13 amino acids. The V end was cut by 4 bases, the J end by 4 bases, with 8 bases between. Germline CDR1 LGHDT, CDR2 YNNKEL (reference sequence). The CDR3 protein is CASSLLGNQPQHF. The CDR3 region has the DNA TGTGCCAGCAGCCTCCTCGGGAATCAGCCCCAGCATTTT.

The rearrangement links TRBV10-2 to TRBJ2-4, with 9 bases that match TRBD2. In germline, CDR1 is WSHSY, CDR2 SAAADI. Trimming removed 0 bases from V and 6 bases from J; junction bases left unmatched: 9. CDR3 length: 17 amino acids. The CDR3 protein is CASSESILREGGNIQYF. CDR3 bases: TGCGCCAGCAGTGAGTCGATCTTGCGGGAGGGGGGAAACATTCAGTACTTC.

The rearrangement uses TRBV5-1 and TRBJ2-4, with a weak D call TRBD2 (6 bases). CDR3 size: 17 residues. Trimming left V 4 bases short and J 0 bases short, with 17 bases between. The germline CDR1 and CDR2 sequences are SGHRS and YFSETQ. DNA of the CDR3: TGCGCCAGCAGCCCGGGGGTCTCGGGAGTAGCCAAAAACATTCAGTACTTC. Protein product: CASSPGVSGVAKNIQYF.

Written as DNA, the CDR3 is TGTGCCAGCAGGGGGACAGGGGCCTACAATGAGCAGTTCTTC. Translation: CASRGTGAYNEQFF. V usage is TRBV6-5 and J usage is TRBJ2-1, with 10 bases lining up with TRBD1. The V gene's germline CDR1 is MNHEY and CDR2 SVGAGI. The length of the CDR3 is 14 residues. The V gene end was trimmed by 6 bases and the J gene end by 2 bases; junction bases not matched to a gene: 1.

The chain links TRBV5-1 to TRBJ1-2; 10 nucleotides match TRBD1. The ends lost 0 bases at V and 1 base at J; junction bases unmatched: 3. Per germline, CDR1 SGHRS and CDR2 YFSETQ. CDR3 length: 16 amino acids. The chain's CDR3 is CASSLAWTGGNYGYTF. The CDR3 DNA reads TGCGCCAGCAGCTTGGCCTGGACAGGGGGTAACTATGGCTACACCTTC. Full variable domain (missing parts from reference TRBV5-1 and TRBJ1-2): KAGVTQTPRYLIKTRGQQVTLSCSPISGHRSVSWYQQTPGQGLQFLFEYFSETQRNKGNFPGRFSGRQFSNSRSEMNVSTLELGDSALYLCASSLAWTGGNYGYTFGSGTRLTVV.

J is TRBJ1-5 and V is TRBV6-5; D unresolved. CDR1 and CDR2 (germline): MNHEY, SVGAGI. The CDR3 totals 13 residues. V was pared by 5 bases and J by 4 bases, with 9 bases between. The CDR3 region has the DNA TGTGCCAGCAGTCCTACGGGGAATCAGCCCCAGCATTTT. Amino acid sequence: CASSPTGNQPQHF.

The chain uses TRBV6-2 or TRBV6-3 and TRBJ1-6; no clear D gene. The CDR3 totals 12 residues. V was pared by 2 bases and J by 10 bases, with 6 bases between. The germline CDR1 and CDR2 sequences are MNHEY and SVGEGT. The CDR3 bases are TGTGCCAGCAGTTACCCGGGGTCACCCCTCCACTTT. The encoded protein is CASSYPGSPLHF.

The chain carries TRBV2 and TRBJ2-1, with 14 bases aligning to TRBD2. V lost 6 bases to trimming and J lost 6 bases; unmatched junction nucleotides: 4. This CDR3 is built from 15 residues. Germline-derived CDR1 and CDR2 are SNHLY and FYNNEI. Written as DNA, the CDR3 is TGTGCCAGCAGGGGGACTAGCGGGAGAGGCAATGAGCAGTTCTTC. Its protein product is CASRGTSGRGNEQFF.

The chain has TRBV9 and TRBJ2-7, with D perhaps matching TRBD2 (6 bases). Trimming removed 4 bases at V and 0 bases at J, with 11 bases between. CDR1 and CDR2 from the germline V gene are SGDLS and YYNGEE. This CDR3 region has 14 residues. Written as DNA, the CDR3 is TGTGCCAGCAGCCCCGGGGGAAACTCCTACGAGCAGTACTTC. It specifies CASSPGGNSYEQYF.

The chain recombines TRBV15 with TRBJ1-1; a weak D match, TRBD1 (5 bases). This CDR3 has 13 amino acids. CDR1 and CDR2 from the germline V gene are LNHNV and YYDKDF (reference sequence). Trimming removed 4 bases from V and 6 bases from J, with 12 bases in between. The DNA for the CDR3 is TGTGCCACCAGCACTTATCAGGGCCCTGAAGCTTTCTTT. Amino acids: CATSTYQGPEAFF.

The chain joins TRBV9 to TRBJ1-2, with 11 bases lining up with TRBD1. CDR1 and CDR2 (germline): SGDLS, YYNGEE. This CDR3 has 14 residues. V shed 0 bases and J 6 bases; nucleotides not matched to a gene: 1. CDR3 bases: TGTGCCAGCAGCGTAGTGGACAGGGGGCATGGCTACACCTTC. It codes for CASSVVDRGHGYTF.

This clone was seen a single time. The gene calls are TRBV11-2 and TRBJ1-3, with 7 bases lining up with TRBD1. Germline V gives CDR1 SGHAT, CDR2 FQNNGV. V dropped 6 bases and J dropped 2; count of bases not matched to a gene: 4. The CDR3 length is 14 residues. CDR3 coding DNA: TGTGCCAGCAGAAGAGGGACAGCTGGAAACACCATATATTTT. It encodes CASRRGTAGNTIYF.

The V call is TRBV29-1, the J call TRBJ1-2; weak D call: TRBD1 (5 bases). V lost 6 bases and J 7 bases, leaving 15 bases between the germline ends. The germline V gene encodes CDR1 SQVTM and CDR2 ANQGSEA. The CDR3 totals 12 residues. The CDR3 is CSVVGTGGGYTF. DNA of the CDR3: TGCAGCGTCGTGGGCACAGGCGGTGGCTACACCTTC.

This clone was detected a few times. J is TRBJ2-1 and V is TRBV3-1 (or the pseudogene TRBV3-2), with 15 bases that match TRBD2. CDR1 LGHDT and CDR2 YNNKEL come from the germline V gene (reference sequence). CDR3 length equals 19 residues. V gave up 4 bases and J gave up 4 bases; unmatched junction bases: 11. This CDR3 is CASSPNSGLAGGGYNEQFF. CDR3 nucleotides: TGTGCCAGCAGCCCGAACTCGGGACTAGCGGGAGGAGGGTACAATGAGCAGTTCTTC.

The chain employs TRBV28 and TRBJ1-4; 9 nucleotides match TRBD1. J lost 7 bases, V lost 5 bases, and 5 bases had no gene match. CDR1 MDHEN and CDR2 SYDVKM come from the germline V gene. The CDR3 length is 14 residues. This CDR3 reads CASSPTGGIEKLFF. Written as DNA, the CDR3 is TGTGCCAGCAGTCCGACAGGGGGTATTGAAAAACTGTTTTTT.

The rearrangement uses TRBV3-1 (or the pseudogene TRBV3-2) and TRBJ1-2, with TRBD1 matching 7 bases. V was pared by 1 base and J by 6 bases, with 5 bases of the junction left unmatched. Germline V lookup: CDR1 LGHDT, CDR2 YNNKEL (reference sequence). This CDR3 contains 14 residues. The CDR3 bases are TGTGCCAGCAGCCAAGCGGGCAGGGGGAATGGCTACACCTTC. Translated, it gives CASSQAGRGNGYTF.

In nucleotides, the CDR3 is TGTGCCATCAGTGGGGACTCACGGCGGACTGAAGCTTTCTTT. As protein: CAISGDSRRTEAFF. The chain employs TRBV10-3 and TRBJ1-1, with a tentative D call TRBD1 (5 bases). This CDR3 is 14 amino acids long. Trimming removed 4 bases from V and 5 bases from J, with 14 bases in between. Per the germline V gene, CDR1 is ENHRY and CDR2 is SYGVKD.

The V call is TRBV27, the J call TRBJ2-7, with 11 bases that match TRBD2. The CDR3 runs to 15 residues. V lost 4 bases and J lost 6; bases outside the gene matches: 8. Per germline, CDR1 MNHEY and CDR2 SMNVEV (reference sequence). CDR3 in DNA: TGTGCCAGCAGTTCGAGACTAGCGGGACACCCCGAGCAGTACTTC. Translating it yields CASSSRLAGHPEQYF.